This T cell receptor beta chain comes out of a study of blood T cell repertoires in COVID-19. At the level of the study: Whether acute or convalescent, the COVID-19 samples came from the United States, Italy and Spain.

The CDR3 is 15 amino acids. Germline assignment: CDR1 KGHDR and CDR2 SFDVKD. The V end lost 7 bases, the J end lost 4 bases, and 18 bases lay between the germline ends. Libraries were prepared by immunoSEQ multiplex PCR; TCRdb keeps only in-frame clonotypes and omits some of them. Here the sample spans more than 85,000 clones, around 68% being singletons. Sequencing input: peripheral blood. The genes are TRBV24-1 and TRBJ1-1, with D unclear. The clonotype was recovered from a woman between 55 and 75 years old with acute or convalescent COVID-19. CDR3 sequence reads: CATRPGGGGATEAFF. For the CDR3, the DNA is TGTGCCACCAGACCTGGAGGCGGTGGAGCCACTGAAGCTTTCTTT.